A single sample gave rise to the 29 T cell receptor beta chains below, sequenced in a study of blood T cell repertoires in COVID-19. Profiled with immunoSEQ multiplex PCR; TCRdb holds only in-frame clones, not every one. The repertoire holds approximately 130,000 clones, 75% to 85% seen once, with roughly 20% in the top ten. The sequenced material came from peripheral blood. These receptors originate from a man older than 75 with acute or convalescent COVID-19.

The chain employs TRBV7-8 and TRBJ2-2; D is unresolved. CDR3 size: 15 residues. The V end lost 1 base, the J end lost 5 bases, and 11 bases lay between the germline ends. Looked up from germline, CDR1 is SGHVS and CDR2 is FQNEAQ. In DNA form, the CDR3 reads TGTGCCAGCAGCTTAGTAGAGCTGAGGACCGGGGAGCTGTTTTTT. It yields the protein CASSLVELRTGELFF.

The J gene is TRBJ2-5, the V gene TRBV9, with a tentative D call TRBD2 (6 bases). With 0 bases removed from V and 5 bases from J, the gap between germline ends came to 17 bases. Per the germline V gene, CDR1 is SGDLS and CDR2 is YYNGEE. The CDR3 loop spans 16 amino acids. CDR3 loop: CASSVGAGGGLETQYF. DNA of the CDR3: TGTGCCAGCAGCGTAGGTGCCGGGGGTGGCTTGGAGACCCAGTACTTC.

The rearrangement links TRBV7-9 to TRBJ1-2; 10 positions match TRBD1. V lost 4 bases and J lost 3; bases outside the gene matches: 5. This CDR3 is built from 15 residues. The V gene's germline CDR1 is SEHNR and CDR2 FQNEAQ (reference sequence). The CDR3 protein is CASSSGTGDHYGYTF. The CDR3 DNA follows: TGTGCCAGCAGCTCTGGGACAGGGGACCACTATGGCTACACCTTC.

This chain links TRBV7-9 with TRBJ1-1; a possible D gene is TRBD1 (5 bases). Trimming left V 0 bases short and J 1 base short, with 9 bases between. CDR1 and CDR2 (germline): SEHNR, FQNEAQ (reference sequence). CDR3 length equals 15 residues. CDR3 region: CASSLALGQNTEAFF. CDR3 DNA sequence: TGTGCCAGCAGCTTAGCGCTCGGACAGAACACTGAAGCTTTCTTT.

This clone was picked up a small number of times. The V and J genes are TRBV6-2 or TRBV6-3 and TRBJ1-1; D is unresolved. With 0 bases removed from V and 2 bases from J, the gap between germline ends came to 7 bases. The CDR3 totals 14 residues. In germline, CDR1 is MNHEY, CDR2 SVGEGT. The DNA of the CDR3 is TGTGCCAGCAGTTACTCGGAGAGTAACACTGAAGCTTTCTTT. Translated, it gives CASSYSESNTEAFF.

The chain is built from TRBV28 and TRBJ1-2, with D possibly TRBD1 on 6 matching bases. CDR3 size: 14 residues. Trimming pared 9 bases from V and 2 bases from J, leaving 16 bases between. Germline lookup yields CDR1 MDHEN and CDR2 SYDVKM. The CDR3 nucleotides are TGTGCCAGTCTCGGAACAGGGACGAACTATGGCTACACCTTC. It yields the protein CASLGTGTNYGYTF.

The rearrangement links TRBV2 to TRBJ2-3; a weak D match, TRBD2 (6 bases). Trimming stripped 8 bases from V and 2 bases from J, with 11 bases between. This CDR3 spans 13 amino acids. Germline values: CDR1 SNHLY, CDR2 FYNNEI. Here the CDR3 DNA reads TGTGCCAGCGTGGGACTCTACACAGATACGCAGTATTTT. This sequence encodes CASVGLYTDTQYF.

The V call is TRBV3-1 (or the pseudogene TRBV3-2), the J call TRBJ1-6; D remains unclear. The CDR3 has 12 residues. Trimming shortened V by 5 bases and J by 9 bases, and 8 bases separated the two germline ends. Germline values: CDR1 LGHDT, CDR2 YNNKEL (reference sequence). CDR3 nucleotides: TGTGCCAGCAGCGGGGAGGGTTCACCCCTCCACTTT. The encoded protein is CASSGEGSPLHF.

This chain links TRBV19 with TRBJ2-1; 8 bases line up with TRBD2. V lost 3 bases to trimming and J lost 5 bases; unmatched junction nucleotides: 3. The CDR3 consists of 14 residues. CDR1 is LNHDA, CDR2 SQIVND, per germline (reference sequence). The CDR3 sequence is CASSMTGGNNEQFF. In DNA, the CDR3 is TGTGCCAGTAGTATGACGGGGGGGAACAATGAGCAGTTCTTC.

The rearrangement links TRBV2 to TRBJ2-5; D is unresolved. From germline, CDR1 is SNHLY and CDR2 FYNNEI. This CDR3 is built from 15 residues. V shed 2 bases and J shed 4 bases, with 14 bases lying between them. The CDR3 DNA is TGTGCCAGCAGTGAACTCAACAGTTGGCGAGAGACCCAGTACTTC. Translation: CASSELNSWRETQYF.

The V and J genes are TRBV27 and TRBJ1-6, with D tentatively TRBD1 (6 bases). The CDR3 consists of 18 residues. V shed 5 bases and J shed 1 base, with 18 bases lying between them. Germline assignment: CDR1 MNHEY and CDR2 SMNVEV (reference sequence). The CDR3 DNA reads TGTGCCAGCAGTCGCCAGGGGCAGGGTCGGTCCTATAATTCACCCCTCCACTTT. Translated, it gives CASSRQGQGRSYNSPLHF.

CDR3 protein: CASMLGQGGEQFF. The CDR3 bases are TGTGCCAGCATGTTGGGACAGGGCGGTGAGCAGTTCTTC. This chain links TRBV2 with TRBJ2-1, with 9 positions matching TRBD1. V shed 7 bases, J shed 9 bases, and the junction held 7 bases outside the gene matches. Germline V gene lookup returns CDR1 SNHLY and CDR2 FYNNEI. This CDR3 contains 13 residues. The full variable domain, its missing parts supplied by reference TRBV2 and TRBJ2-1, is EPEVTQTPSHQVTQMGQEVILRCVPISNHLYFYWYRQILGQKVEFLVSFYNNEISEKSEIFDDQFSVERPDGSNFTLKIRSTKLEDSAMYFCASMLGQGGEQFFGPGTRLTVL.

The genes are TRBV4-1 and TRBJ1-6, with TRBD1 matching 7 bases. V shed 4 bases, J shed 6 bases, and the junction held 3 bases outside the gene matches. From germline, CDR1 is MGHRA and CDR2 YSYEKL. The CDR3 runs to 14 residues. The CDR3 is CASSPGTANSPLHF. The CDR3 nucleotides read TGCGCCAGCAGCCCCGGGACAGCTAATTCACCCCTCCACTTT.

The chain has TRBV5-1 and TRBJ2-3; 9 bases match TRBD2. Germline CDR1 SGHRS, CDR2 YFSETQ. After removal of 2 bases from V and 6 bases from J, the junction contained 7 bases not matched to a gene. The CDR3 covers 15 residues. The CDR3: CASSLLAGGADTQYF. CDR3 coding DNA: TGCGCCAGCAGCTTACTAGCGGGTGGGGCGGATACGCAGTATTTT.

The J gene is TRBJ2-1, the V gene TRBV10-3, with D tentatively TRBD1 (6 bases). Deletions cut 11 bases from V and 5 bases from J, with 16 bases between. From germline, CDR1 is ENHRY and CDR2 SYGVKD. The CDR3 has 13 amino acids. CDR3 amino acids: CAATEDRNNEQFF. The CDR3 bases are TGTGCCGCCACAGAGGACAGAAACAATGAGCAGTTCTTC.

The chain links TRBV7-2 to TRBJ2-7; 7 bases line up with TRBD1. J gave up 4 bases and V 5 bases, and 8 bases lay outside the gene matches. CDR1 and CDR2 from the germline V gene are SGHTA and FQGNSA. There are 14 residues in the CDR3. DNA for the CDR3: TGTGCCAGCAGCCCCGGGACAGTAACTTACGAGCAGTACTTC. Translating gives CASSPGTVTYEQYF.

The V call is TRBV6-5, the J call TRBJ2-7; maybe TRBD2 (7 bases). Germline loops: CDR1 MNHEY, CDR2 SVGAGI. There are 15 residues in the CDR3. V lost 9 bases to trimming and J lost 2 bases, with 20 bases between them. CDR3: CASTPREGQTYEQYF. The CDR3 region has the DNA TGTGCCAGTACTCCCAGGGAGGGACAAACCTACGAGCAGTACTTC.

The CDR3 reads CASSLEGATEAFF. DNA of the CDR3: TGTGCCAGCAGCTTGGAAGGGGCCACTGAAGCTTTCTTT. The V call is TRBV7-9, the J call TRBJ1-1, with a weak D call TRBD1 (5 bases). The V end was cut by 3 bases, the J end by 4 bases, with 9 bases between. Germline loops: CDR1 SEHNR, CDR2 FQNEAQ (reference sequence). The CDR3 sequence is 13 residues long.

This clone was seen a single time. The J gene is TRBJ2-5, the V gene TRBV9; maybe TRBD2 (6 bases). The ends were cut back, 0 bases at V and 2 bases at J, with 14 bases in the middle. This CDR3 region has 16 residues. Germline CDR1 is SGDLS and CDR2 is YYNGEE. This CDR3 reads CASSVGGRRGQETQYF. In nucleotides, the CDR3 is TGTGCCAGCAGCGTAGGGGGGAGGAGGGGTCAAGAGACCCAGTACTTC.

The rearrangement uses TRBV7-2 and TRBJ2-2; 11 nucleotides agree with TRBD1. This CDR3 has 16 residues. V trimming: 5 bases; J trimming: 2 bases; junction bases outside the gene matches: 4. The germline gives CDR1 SGHTA, CDR2 FQGNSA. The CDR3 region is CASSPRTGGNTGELFF. The CDR3 DNA reads TGTGCCAGCAGCCCTCGGACAGGGGGCAACACCGGGGAGCTGTTTTTT.

V is TRBV6-5 and J is TRBJ2-3; no reliable D call. V shed 6 bases and J shed 4 bases, with 8 bases lying between them. Looked up from germline, CDR1 is MNHEY and CDR2 is SVGAGI. The CDR3 is made up of 12 amino acids. The CDR3 DNA sequence: TGTGCCAGCAGCCGGAGTCCAGATACGCAGTATTTT. This gives the protein CASSRSPDTQYF.

This clone was detected only once. The chain combines TRBV2 with TRBJ2-1; 9 bases align to TRBD1. The CDR3 extends over 15 amino acids. CDR1 and CDR2 (germline): SNHLY, FYNNEI. With 8 bases clipped from V and 2 bases from J, the junction kept 7 bases outside the gene matches. The CDR3 is CASSRGTGTYNEQFF. As DNA, the CDR3 is TGTGCCAGCTCCCGCGGGACAGGGACCTACAATGAGCAGTTCTTC.

DNA for the CDR3: TGTGCCAGCAGCCAAGATGGGGCCTTGGCGGATACGCAGTATTTT. Amino acids: CASSQDGALADTQYF. J is TRBJ2-3 and V is TRBV7-2, with TRBD1 as a possible D gene (5 bases). CDR3 length equals 15 residues. Germline CDR1 is SGHTA and CDR2 is FQGNSA. V dropped 5 bases and J dropped 6 bases, with 18 bases sitting between them.

The V call is TRBV19, the J call TRBJ2-7, with 7 bases aligning to TRBD1. The length of the CDR3 is 13 residues. CDR1 is LNHDA, CDR2 SQIVND, per germline (reference sequence). The ends lost 4 bases at V and 3 bases at J; junction bases unmatched: 3. As DNA, the CDR3 is TGTGCCAGTAGTACTTCAGGGGGCTACGAGCAGTACTTC. Its protein is CASSTSGGYEQYF.

For the CDR3, the DNA is TGCGCCAGCAGCCTACCGGGACAGGGCAGGGAGACCCAGTACTTC. Encoded protein: CASSLPGQGRETQYF. The chain has TRBV5-1 and TRBJ2-5; the match to TRBD1 covers 9 bases. The V segment lost 4 bases and the J segment 5 bases; nucleotides outside the gene matches: 9. CDR3 length equals 15 residues. Germline CDR1 reads SGHRS; CDR2 reads YFSETQ. Full variable domain (outside the CDR3, taken from reference TRBV5-1 and TRBJ2-5): KAGVTQTPRYLIKTRGQQVTLSCSPISGHRSVSWYQQTPGQGLQFLFEYFSETQRNKGNFPGRFSGRQFSNSRSEMNVSTLELGDSALYLCASSLPGQGRETQYFGPGTRLLVL.

The chain combines TRBV14 with TRBJ1-6; 9 bases fit TRBD1. V trimming: 0 bases; J trimming: 11 bases; junction bases outside the gene matches: 5. Germline CDR1 reads SGHDN; CDR2 reads FVKESK. CDR3 length: 15 amino acids. The CDR3 reads CASSQEGQGVTPLHF. The CDR3 bases are TGTGCCAGCAGCCAAGAGGGACAGGGCGTGACACCCCTCCACTTT.

The chain recombines TRBV10-3 with TRBJ2-7, with TRBD1 matching 7 bases. Losses at the gene ends were 0 bases for V and 3 bases for J; bases not matched to a gene: 2. This CDR3 comprises 14 residues. Germline-derived CDR1 and CDR2 are ENHRY and SYGVKD. The CDR3 loop is CAISESGQFYEQYF. DNA of the CDR3: TGTGCCATCAGTGAGTCGGGACAGTTCTACGAGCAGTACTTC.

The gene calls are TRBV6-5 and TRBJ2-7; D gene unclear. The V and J ends lost 4 bases and 3 bases respectively, with 7 bases between them. The CDR3 totals 12 residues. Per germline, CDR1 MNHEY and CDR2 SVGAGI. The chain's CDR3 is CASSSGFYEQYF. In DNA, the CDR3 is TGTGCCAGCAGTTCAGGTTTCTACGAGCAGTACTTC.

This chain uses TRBV4-2 with TRBJ1-5, with 12 bases matching TRBD1. V was pared by 2 bases and J by 6 bases, with 5 bases of the junction left unmatched. Germline CDR1 and CDR2: LGHNA and YNFKEQ. The CDR3 has 16 residues. Here the CDR3 DNA reads TGTGCCAGCAGCCAATGGGACAGGGGGCGAGTTCAGCCCCAGCATTTT. It yields the protein CASSQWDRGRVQPQHF.